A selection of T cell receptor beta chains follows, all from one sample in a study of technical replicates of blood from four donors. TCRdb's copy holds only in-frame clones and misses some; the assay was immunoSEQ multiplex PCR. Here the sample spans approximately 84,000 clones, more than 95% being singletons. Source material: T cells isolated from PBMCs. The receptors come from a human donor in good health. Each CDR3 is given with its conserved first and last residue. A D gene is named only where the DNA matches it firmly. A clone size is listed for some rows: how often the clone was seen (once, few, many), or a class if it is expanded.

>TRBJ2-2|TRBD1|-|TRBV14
CASSQEIGTALGELFF
TGTGCCAGCAGCCAAGAAATTGGGACAGCTCTCGGGGAGCTGTTTTTT
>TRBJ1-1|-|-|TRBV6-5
CASSYLTHTEAFF
TGTGCCAGCAGTTACCTAACTCACACTGAAGCTTTCTTT
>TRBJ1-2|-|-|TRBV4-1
CASSQPRTVQYGYTF
TGCGCCAGCAGCCAACCCCGGACAGTTCAATATGGCTACACCTTC
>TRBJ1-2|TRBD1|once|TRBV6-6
CASSYEGAHGYTF
TGTGCCAGCAGTTACGAGGGGGCGCACGGCTACACCTTC
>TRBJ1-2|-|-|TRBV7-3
CASSLKGGGTAMFYGYTF
TGTGCCAGCAGCTTAAAGGGGGGGGGTACAGCGATGTTCTATGGCTACACCTTC
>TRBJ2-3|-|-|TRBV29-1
CSVEDFGTDTQYF
TGCAGCGTTGAAGATTTCGGGACAGATACGCAGTATTTT
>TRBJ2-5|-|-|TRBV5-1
CASSLDRGQTQYF
TGCGCCAGCAGCTTGGATCGGGGTCAGACCCAGTACTTC
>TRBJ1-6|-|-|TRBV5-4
CASSQQGLGSYNSPLHF
TGTGCCAGCAGCCAACAGGGTCTGGGGTCCTATAATTCACCCCTCCACTTT
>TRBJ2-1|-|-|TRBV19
CASSIGSTNNEQFF
TGTGCCAGTAGTATCGGGAGCACTAACAATGAGCAGTTCTTC
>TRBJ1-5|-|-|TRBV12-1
CASSFRGQPQHF
TGTGCCAGCAGCTTTAGAGGTCAGCCCCAGCATTTT
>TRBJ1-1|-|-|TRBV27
CASSLSGARDTEAFF
TGTGCCAGCAGTTTATCGGGGGCGCGGGACACTGAAGCTTTCTTT
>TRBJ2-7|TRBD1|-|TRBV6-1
CASSPFYRGTYEQYF
TGTGCCAGCAGTCCCTTCTACAGGGGCACTTACGAGCAGTACTTC
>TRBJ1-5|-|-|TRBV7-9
CASSLGRQPQHF
TGTGCCAGCAGCTTAGGTCGTCAGCCCCAGCATTTT
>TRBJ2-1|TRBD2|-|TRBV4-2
CASRGGGPYNEQFF
TGTGCCAGCAGAGGCGGGGGACCTTACAATGAGCAGTTCTTC
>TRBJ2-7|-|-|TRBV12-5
CASGFYAQGQIPGLSYEQYF
TGTGCTAGTGGTTTTTACGCCCAAGGACAGATACCAGGATTATCCTACGAGCAGTACTTC
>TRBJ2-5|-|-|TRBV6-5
CASSYRGWETQYF
TGTGCCAGCAGTTACAGGGGGTGGGAGACCCAGTACTTC
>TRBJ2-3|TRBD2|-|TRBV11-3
CASRRRGASTDTQYF
TGTGCCAGCAGAAGGCGGGGGGCGAGCACAGATACGCAGTATTTT
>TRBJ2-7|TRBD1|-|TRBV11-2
CASSYSGGEQYF
TGTGCCAGCAGCTATTCAGGGGGCGAGCAGTACTTC
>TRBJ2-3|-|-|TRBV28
CASSSGDDTQYF
TGTGCCAGCAGTTCAGGGGACGATACGCAGTATTTT
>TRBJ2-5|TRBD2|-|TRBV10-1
CASSELAGGQETQYF
TGCGCCAGCAGCGAACTAGCGGGAGGGCAAGAGACCCAGTACTTC
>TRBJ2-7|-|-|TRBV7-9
CASSQGGYEQYF
TGTGCCAGCAGCCAAGGAGGCTACGAGCAGTACTTC
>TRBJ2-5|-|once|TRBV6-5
CASTTGYEETQYF
TGTGCCAGCACTACAGGGTACGAAGAGACCCAGTACTTC
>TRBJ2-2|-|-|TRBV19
CASSIGYGTGELFF
TGTGCCAGTAGTATAGGTTACGGGACCGGGGAGCTGTTTTTT
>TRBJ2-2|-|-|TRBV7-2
CASSFSRGAATGELFF
TGTGCCAGCAGCTTCTCGCGTGGGGCGGCCACCGGGGAGCTGTTTTTT
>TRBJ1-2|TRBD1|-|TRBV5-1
CASSSRQGLYGYTF
TGCGCCAGCAGCTCCAGACAGGGTCTTTATGGCTACACCTTC
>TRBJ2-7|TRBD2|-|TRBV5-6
CASSFSTSGGTYEQYF
TGTGCCAGCAGCTTTTCTACTAGCGGGGGAACCTACGAGCAGTACTTC
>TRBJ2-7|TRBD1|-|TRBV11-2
CASSLLELGQGDEQYF
TGTGCCAGCAGCTTGCTAGAACTGGGACAGGGAGACGAGCAGTACTTC
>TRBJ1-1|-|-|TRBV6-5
CASKTGQNTEAFF
TGTGCCAGCAAAACCGGACAGAACACTGAAGCTTTCTTT
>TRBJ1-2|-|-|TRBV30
CAWSVTEVYGYTF
TGTGCCTGGAGTGTGACAGAGGTCTATGGCTACACCTTC